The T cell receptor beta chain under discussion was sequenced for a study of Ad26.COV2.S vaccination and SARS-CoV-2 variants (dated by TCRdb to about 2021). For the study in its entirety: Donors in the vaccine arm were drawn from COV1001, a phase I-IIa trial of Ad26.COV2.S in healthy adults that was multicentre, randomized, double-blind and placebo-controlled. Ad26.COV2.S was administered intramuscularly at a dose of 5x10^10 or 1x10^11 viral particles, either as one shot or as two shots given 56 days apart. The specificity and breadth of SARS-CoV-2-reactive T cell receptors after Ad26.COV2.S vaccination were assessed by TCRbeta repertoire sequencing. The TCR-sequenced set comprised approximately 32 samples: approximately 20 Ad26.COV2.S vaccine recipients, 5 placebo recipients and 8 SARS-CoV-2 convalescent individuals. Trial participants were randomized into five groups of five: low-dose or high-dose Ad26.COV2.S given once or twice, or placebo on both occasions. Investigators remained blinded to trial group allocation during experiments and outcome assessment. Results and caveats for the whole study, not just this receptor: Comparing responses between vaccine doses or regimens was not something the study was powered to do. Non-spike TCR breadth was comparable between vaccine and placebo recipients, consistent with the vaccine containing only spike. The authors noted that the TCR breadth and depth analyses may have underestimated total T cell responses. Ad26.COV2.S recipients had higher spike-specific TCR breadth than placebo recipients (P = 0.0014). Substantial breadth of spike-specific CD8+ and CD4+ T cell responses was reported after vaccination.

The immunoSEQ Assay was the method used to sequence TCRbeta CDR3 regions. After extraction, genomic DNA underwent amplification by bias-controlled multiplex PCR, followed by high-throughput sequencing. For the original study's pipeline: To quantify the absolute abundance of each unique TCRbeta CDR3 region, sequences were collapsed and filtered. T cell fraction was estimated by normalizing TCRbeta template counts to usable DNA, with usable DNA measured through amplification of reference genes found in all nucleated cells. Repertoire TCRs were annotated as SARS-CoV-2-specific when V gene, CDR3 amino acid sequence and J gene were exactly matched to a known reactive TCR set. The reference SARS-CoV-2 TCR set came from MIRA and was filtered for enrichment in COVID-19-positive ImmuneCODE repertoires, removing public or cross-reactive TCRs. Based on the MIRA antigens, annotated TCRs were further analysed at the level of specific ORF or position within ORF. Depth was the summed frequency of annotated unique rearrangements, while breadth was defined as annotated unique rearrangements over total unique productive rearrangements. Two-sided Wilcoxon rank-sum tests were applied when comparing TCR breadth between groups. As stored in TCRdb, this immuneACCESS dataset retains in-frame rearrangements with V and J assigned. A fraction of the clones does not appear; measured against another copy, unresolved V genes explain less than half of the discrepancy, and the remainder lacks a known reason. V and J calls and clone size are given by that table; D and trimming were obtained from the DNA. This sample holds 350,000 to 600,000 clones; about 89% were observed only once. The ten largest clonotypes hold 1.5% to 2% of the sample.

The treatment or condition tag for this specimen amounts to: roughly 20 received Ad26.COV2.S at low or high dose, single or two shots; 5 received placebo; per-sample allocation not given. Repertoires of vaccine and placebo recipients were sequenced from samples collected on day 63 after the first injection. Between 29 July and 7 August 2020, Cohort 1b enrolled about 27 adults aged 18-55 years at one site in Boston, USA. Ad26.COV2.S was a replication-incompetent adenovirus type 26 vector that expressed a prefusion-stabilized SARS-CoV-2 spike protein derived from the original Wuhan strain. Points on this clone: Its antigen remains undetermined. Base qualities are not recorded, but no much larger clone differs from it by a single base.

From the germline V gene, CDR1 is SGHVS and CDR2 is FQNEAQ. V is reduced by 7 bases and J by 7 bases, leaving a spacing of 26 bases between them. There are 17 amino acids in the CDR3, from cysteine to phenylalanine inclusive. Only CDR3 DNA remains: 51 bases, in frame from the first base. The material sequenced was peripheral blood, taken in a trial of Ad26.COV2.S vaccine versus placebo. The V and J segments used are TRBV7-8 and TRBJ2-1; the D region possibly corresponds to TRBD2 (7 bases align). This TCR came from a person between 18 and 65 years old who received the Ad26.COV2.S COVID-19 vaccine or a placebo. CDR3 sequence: CASTPGGGRLPGNEQFF. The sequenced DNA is TGTGCCAGCACGCCCGGGGGCGGGAGACTTCCGGGGAATGAGCAGTTCTTC.